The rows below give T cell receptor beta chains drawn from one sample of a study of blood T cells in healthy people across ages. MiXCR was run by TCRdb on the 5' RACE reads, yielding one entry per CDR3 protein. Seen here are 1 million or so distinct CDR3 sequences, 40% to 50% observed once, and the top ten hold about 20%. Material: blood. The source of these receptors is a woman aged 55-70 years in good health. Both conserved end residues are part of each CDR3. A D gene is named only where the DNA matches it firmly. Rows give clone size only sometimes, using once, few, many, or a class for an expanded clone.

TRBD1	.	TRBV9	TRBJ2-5	CASSASPTGIQETQYF	TGTGCCAGCAGCGCCAGCCCGACAGGGATTCAAGAGACCCAGTACTTC
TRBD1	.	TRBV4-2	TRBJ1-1	CASSSGTGAPEAFF	TGTGCCAGCAGCTCCGGGACAGGGGCCCCTGAAGCTTTCTTT
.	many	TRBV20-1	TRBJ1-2	CSAASGVSKGYTF	TGCAGTGCTGCCTCGGGGGTTAGCAAGGGCTACACCTTC
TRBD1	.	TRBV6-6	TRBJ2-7	CASSMGTVFIYEQYF	TGTGCCAGCAGTATGGGGACAGTTTTCATCTACGAGCAGTACTTC
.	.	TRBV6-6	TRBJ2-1	CASSYSKRTGDNEQFF	TGTGCCAGCAGTTACTCGAAGCGGACCGGGGACAATGAGCAGTTCTTC
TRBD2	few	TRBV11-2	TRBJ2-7	CASSQAPRLAGHEQYF	TGTGCCAGCAGTCAAGCCCCCCGACTAGCGGGCCACGAGCAGTACTTC
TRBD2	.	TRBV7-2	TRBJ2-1	CASSAPGLVGGNEQFF	TGTGCCAGCAGCGCCCCGGGACTAGTGGGAGGGAATGAGCAGTTCTTC
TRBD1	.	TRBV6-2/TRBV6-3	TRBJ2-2	CAVDRGITGELFF	TGTGCCGTAGACAGGGGGATCACCGGGGAGCTGTTTTTT
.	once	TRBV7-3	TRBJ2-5	CASSLLGAVQETQYF	TGTGCCAGCAGCTTATTGGGGGCGGTCCAAGAGACCCAGTACTTC
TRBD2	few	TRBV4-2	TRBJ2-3	CASSQSLAGISSDTQYF	TGTGCCAGCAGCCAATCCCTAGCGGGAATATCGTCAGATACGCAGTATTTT
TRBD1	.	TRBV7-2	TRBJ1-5	CASSDRQGAGQPQHF	TGTGCCAGCAGCGACCGACAGGGGGCCGGTCAGCCCCAGCATTTT
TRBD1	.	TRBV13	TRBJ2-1	CASSPTGTGFSGQYNEQFF	TGTGCCAGCAGCCCCACCGGGACAGGGTTTAGCGGGCAGTACAATGAGCAGTTCTTC
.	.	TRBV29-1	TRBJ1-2	CSVDPIYGYTF	TGCAGCGTTGATCCGATATATGGCTACACCTTC
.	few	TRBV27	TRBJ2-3	CASSFSPNPTDTQYF	TGTGCCAGCAGTTTTAGTCCCAACCCCACAGATACGCAGTATTTT
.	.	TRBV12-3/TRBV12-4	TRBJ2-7	CASSLIFSYEQYF	TGTGCCAGCAGTTTGATTTTTTCCTACGAGCAGTACTTC
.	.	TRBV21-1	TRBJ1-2	CASSKTGTDYGYTF	TGTGCCAGCAGCAAGACCGGGACAGACTATGGCTACACCTTC
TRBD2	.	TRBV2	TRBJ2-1	CASSEIAGGYNEQFF	TGTGCCAGCAGTGAGATAGCGGGAGGCTACAATGAGCAGTTCTTC
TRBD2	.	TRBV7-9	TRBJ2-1	CASGEAGGKSYEQFF	TGTGCCAGCGGAGAAGCGGGAGGTAAATCCTACGAGCAGTTCTTC
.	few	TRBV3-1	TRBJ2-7	CASSQVAGSSYEQYF	TGTGCCAGCAGCCAAGTGGCGGGAAGCTCCTACGAGCAGTACTTC
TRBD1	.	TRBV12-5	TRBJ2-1	CASGLVMTGRTNNEQFF	TGTGCTAGTGGTTTGGTCATGACAGGGCGGACGAACAATGAGCAGTTCTTC
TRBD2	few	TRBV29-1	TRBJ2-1	CSVEELPGLAGGVEQFF	TGCAGCGTTGAAGAACTCCCGGGACTAGCGGGAGGAGTTGAGCAGTTCTTC
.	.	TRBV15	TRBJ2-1	CATSRDRGSYNEQFF	TGTGCCACCAGCAGAGATAGGGGTTCCTACAATGAGCAGTTCTTC
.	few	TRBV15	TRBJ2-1	CATSRGAGRGLEQFF	TGTGCCACCAGCAGAGGTGCGGGAAGGGGGCTCGAGCAGTTCTTC
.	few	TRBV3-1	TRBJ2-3	CASSQPHRTDTQYF	TGTGCCAGCAGCCAACCCCATCGCACAGATACGCAGTATTTT
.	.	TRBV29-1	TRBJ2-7	CSVEELGRDEQYF	TGCAGCGTTGAAGAACTGGGCAGAGACGAGCAGTACTTC
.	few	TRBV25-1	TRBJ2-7	CASSRIGEQYF	TGTGCCAGCAGTCGAATCGGGGAGCAGTACTTC
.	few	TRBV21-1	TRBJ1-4	CASSQGTGNNEKLFF	TGTGCCAGCAGCCAAGGGACAGGCAATAATGAAAAACTGTTTTTT
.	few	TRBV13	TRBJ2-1	CASSVMGNEQFF	TGTGCCAGCAGCGTAATGGGCAATGAGCAGTTCTTC
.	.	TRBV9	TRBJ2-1	CASSVKGENEQFF	TGTGCCAGCAGCGTCAAGGGAGAAAATGAGCAGTTCTTC
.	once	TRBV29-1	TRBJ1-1	CSVVFSYGGTEAFF	TGCAGCGTTGTCTTTTCATACGGGGGCACTGAAGCTTTCTTT
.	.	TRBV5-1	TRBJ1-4	CASSLSGVNEKLFF	TGCGCCAGCAGCTTGTCCGGGGTTAACGAAAAACTGTTTTTT
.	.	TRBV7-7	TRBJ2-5	CASSYQRGGTQYF	TGTGCCAGCAGCTATCAGCGAGGGGGGACCCAGTACTTC
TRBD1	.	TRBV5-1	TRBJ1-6	CASSLLTAGTGNSPLHF	TGCGCCAGCAGCTTGTTGACTGCCGGGACAGGGAATTCACCCCTCCACTTT
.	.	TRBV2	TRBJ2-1	CALRGEYTYNEQFF	TGTGCCCTCCGCGGGGAGTATACCTACAATGAGCAGTTCTTC
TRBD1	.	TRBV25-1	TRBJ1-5	CASSRTGLSQPQHF	TGTGCCAGCAGTCGGACAGGGTTAAGTCAGCCCCAGCATTTT
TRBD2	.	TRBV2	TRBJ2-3	CASSSTSGFTDTQYF	TGTGCCAGCAGTTCAACTAGCGGGTTCACAGATACGCAGTATTTT
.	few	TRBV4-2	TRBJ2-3	CASSQEVAGMLTDTQYF	TGTGCCAGCAGCCAAGAAGTTGCTGGGATGCTCACAGATACGCAGTATTTT
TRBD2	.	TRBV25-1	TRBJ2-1	CASSASGEQFF	TGTGCCAGCAGTGCTAGCGGAGAGCAGTTCTTC
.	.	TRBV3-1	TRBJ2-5	CASNQARGRGTQYF	TGTGCCAGCAACCAGGCCAGGGGAAGGGGGACCCAGTACTTC
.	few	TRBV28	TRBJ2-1	CASSFYREHNEQFF	TGTGCCAGCAGTTTCTACAGGGAACACAATGAGCAGTTCTTC
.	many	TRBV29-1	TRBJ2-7	CSGRDGTYEQYF	TGCAGCGGGCGGGACGGAACCTACGAGCAGTACTTC
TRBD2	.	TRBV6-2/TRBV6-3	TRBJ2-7	CASSSGTSGLISYGQYF	TGTGCCAGCAGTTCCGGGACTAGCGGCTTGATCTCCTACGGGCAGTACTTC
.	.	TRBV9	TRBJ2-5	CASSVQGAGWLQYF	TGTGCCAGCAGCGTTCAGGGCGCGGGCTGGCTCCAGTACTTC
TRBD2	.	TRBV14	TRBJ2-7	CASSQMMVGTSGLGTSYEQYF	TGTGCCAGCAGCCAAATGATGGTCGGGACTAGCGGGCTCGGGACGTCCTACGAGCAGTACTTC